The 30 T cell receptor beta chains below come from one sample, sequenced in a study of T cells in narcolepsy (dated by TCRdb to the late 2010s). Library preparation employed the immunoSEQ multiplex PCR assay. Held by TCRdb, this immuneACCESS table contains in-frame sequences only and omits some clones. Under half of the omission traces to an unresolved V gene where checked; the cause of the rest is unknown. The sample has tens of thousands of clones on record, approximately 80% of them singletons. Roughly 1.3% of the sample comes from the top ten. Sequenced: CD45RA- memory CD4+ T cells from PBMCs. The sample's cell subset or site, from its label and the paper: memory T cells sorted ex vivo from peripheral blood. The receptors stem from a human donor with narcolepsy.

The chain couples TRBV7-9 to TRBJ1-4; 9 positions agree with TRBD1. Germline values: CDR1 SEHNR, CDR2 FQNEAQ (reference sequence). Trimming removed 5 bases from V and 5 bases from J; junction bases left unmatched: 6. There are 15 residues in the CDR3. CDR3 sequence reads: CASSAGTGNNEKLFF. The CDR3 DNA reads as TGTGCCAGCAGCGCCGGGACAGGGAACAATGAAAAACTGTTTTTT.

This CDR3 is CASSRGAGNNSPLHF. CDR3 nucleotide sequence: TGTGCCAGCAGTCGCGGGGCTGGTAATAATTCACCCCTCCACTTT. The chain carries TRBV25-1 and TRBJ1-6; tentative D call: TRBD1 (5 bases). The ends were cut back, 5 bases at V and 5 bases at J, with 13 bases in the middle. Germline assignment: CDR1 MGHDK and CDR2 SYGVNS. The CDR3 consists of 15 residues.

This chain links TRBV11-2 with TRBJ1-2; a weak D match, TRBD1 (6 bases). CDR1 is SGHAT, CDR2 FQNNGV, per germline. Trimming left V 5 bases short and J 5 bases short, with 18 bases between. The CDR3 length is 15 residues. CDR3 nucleotide sequence: TGTGCCAGCAGCCCCGACAGGAACCCGGGGTATGGCTACACCTTC. Its protein is CASSPDRNPGYGYTF.

Remarks on this clone: A read error may account for a junction end that differs from germline. V gene TRBV27 combines with J gene TRBJ1-2, with 8 bases aligning to TRBD1. Germline V gene data show CDR1 as MNHEY and CDR2 as SMNVEV (reference sequence). This CDR3 has 18 residues. CDR3 DNA: TGTGTCAGCAGTCGAAACGGGGCTCAGGGGGCCTCTAACTATGGCTACACCTTC. Protein: CVSSRNGAQGASNYGYTF.

The CDR3 coding sequence is TGTGCCAGCCTGTTGTGGCGGGGTGAAGATACGCAGTATTTT. Translated, it gives CASLLWRGEDTQYF. This chain links TRBV2 with TRBJ2-3; tentative D call: TRBD2 (6 bases). The CDR3 sequence is 14 residues long. Germline V gene data show CDR1 as SNHLY and CDR2 as FYNNEI. V lost 8 bases and J 5 bases, leaving 17 bases between the germline ends.

The J gene is TRBJ1-2, the V gene TRBV6-6; D not certain. This CDR3 region has 16 residues. Trimming shortened V by 8 bases and J by 2 bases, and 21 bases separated the two germline ends. Germline V gene data show CDR1 as MNHNY and CDR2 as SVGAGI (reference sequence). The CDR3 nucleotides read TGTGCCAGCCTCCAACGGGGAGGGAATGCGAACTATGGCTACACCTTC. Translating gives CASLQRGGNANYGYTF.

V is TRBV30 and J is TRBJ1-1; D possibly corresponds to TRBD1 (6 bases). Germline lookup yields CDR1 GTSNPN and CDR2 SVGIG (reference sequence). V lost 0 bases and J lost 8, with 16 bases in between. This CDR3 contains 14 residues. The CDR3 loop is CAWSVRVRGLEAFF. CDR3 bases: TGTGCCTGGAGTGTAAGAGTCCGGGGGCTGGAAGCTTTCTTT.

This rearrangement joins TRBV10-3 to TRBJ1-2; 7 bases match TRBD1. The germline CDR1 and CDR2 sequences are ENHRY and SYGVKD. With 8 bases clipped from V and 2 bases from J, the junction kept 8 bases outside the gene matches. This CDR3 spans 14 amino acids. CDR3: CAIHRDSVNYGYTF. The CDR3 coding sequence is TGTGCCATCCATCGGGACAGTGTCAACTATGGCTACACCTTC.

The V gene is TRBV30, the J gene TRBJ2-1; 11 bases line up with TRBD2. The trim removed 4 bases at V and 9 bases at J, leaving 8 bases unmatched. This CDR3 has 14 amino acids. Per the germline V gene, CDR1 is GTSNPN and CDR2 is SVGIG (reference sequence). The CDR3 bases are TGTGCCTGGACCCATAGCGGGGGGGCCCGTGAGCAGTTCTTC. Amino acids: CAWTHSGGAREQFF.

The V and J genes are TRBV5-4 and TRBJ1-2; no firm D call. With 4 bases removed from V and 6 bases from J, the gap between germline ends came to 13 bases. The CDR3 has 13 amino acids. The germline V gene encodes CDR1 SGHNT and CDR2 YYREEE (reference sequence). The CDR3 protein is CASSGSPLDGYTF. The CDR3 nucleotides are TGTGCCAGCAGCGGATCCCCCCTCGATGGCTACACCTTC.

The V and J genes are TRBV5-4 and TRBJ2-5; D not certain. V lost 0 bases and J lost 1, with 7 bases in between. Germline assignment: CDR1 SGHNT and CDR2 YYREEE (reference sequence). The CDR3 runs 14 residues. CDR3: CASSLEIVQETQYF. The DNA for the CDR3 is TGTGCCAGCAGCTTGGAGATAGTCCAAGAGACCCAGTACTTC.

The chain uses TRBV6-1 and TRBJ1-1, with D maybe TRBD1 (5 bases). The V end lost 7 bases, the J end lost 1 base, and 10 bases lay between the germline ends. The V gene's germline CDR1 is MNHNS and CDR2 SASEGT. CDR3 length: 13 amino acids. This CDR3 reads CASNQGANTEAFF. CDR3 DNA: TGTGCCAGCAATCAGGGAGCGAACACTGAAGCTTTCTTT.

The gene calls are TRBV4-3 and TRBJ2-3, with D possibly being TRBD1 (6 bases). The V end was cut by 1 base, the J end by 1 base, with 15 bases between. CDR3 length: 17 amino acids. Germline loops: CDR1 LGHNA, CDR2 YSLEER. CDR3 DNA sequence: TGCGCCAGCAGCCAAGGATCCGGGACACGAGGCACAGATACGCAGTATTTT. Translation: CASSQGSGTRGTDTQYF.

The rearrangement joins TRBV2 to TRBJ1-1; D uncertain. The germline V gene has CDR1 SNHLY and CDR2 FYNNEI. The CDR3 covers 14 residues. V lost 4 bases to trimming and J lost 4 bases, with 13 bases between them. CDR3 in amino acids: CASSVEEGLTEAFF. The CDR3 coding sequence is TGTGCCAGCAGTGTGGAGGAGGGTCTCACTGAAGCTTTCTTT.

The rearrangement uses TRBV5-1 and TRBJ2-7; D is perhaps TRBD2 (6 bases). Germline V CDR1 and CDR2: SGHRS, YFSETQ. V shed 0 bases and J shed 5 bases, with 9 bases lying between them. CDR3 length: 13 amino acids. The CDR3 nucleotides are TGCGCCAGCAGCTTGGAGGGCGGGGACGAGCAGTACTTC. It translates to CASSLEGGDEQYF.

This chain joins TRBV7-9 and TRBJ1-2; 7 bases match TRBD1. V shed 5 bases, J shed 6 bases, and the junction held 15 bases outside the gene matches. Germline V gene lookup returns CDR1 SEHNR and CDR2 FQNEAQ (reference sequence). The length of the CDR3 is 16 residues. DNA for the CDR3: TGTGCCAGCAGCCCCGGTCCCGGGACAGCGTCTGATGGCTACACCTTC. It specifies CASSPGPGTASDGYTF.

The chain couples TRBV2 to TRBJ1-3, with no clear D. Looked up from germline, CDR1 is SNHLY and CDR2 is FYNNEI. The V gene lost 1 base and the J gene lost 0 bases, with 10 bases spanning the gap. The CDR3 has 16 residues. In DNA, the CDR3 is TGTGCCAGCAGTGAAGGGCAGTCCGGCTCTGGAAACACCATATATTTT. Residues: CASSEGQSGSGNTIYF.

The chain combines TRBV11-2 with TRBJ2-1, with D perhaps TRBD1 or TRBD2 (5 bases each). This CDR3 contains 15 residues. V lost 1 base and J 2 bases, leaving 9 bases between the germline ends. CDR1 is SGHAT and CDR2 is FQNNGV in the germline V gene. The CDR3 DNA is TGTGCCAGCAGCTTAGGCGTGGGGGCCTACAATGAGCAGTTCTTC. Its translation is CASSLGVGAYNEQFF.

V and J are TRBV19 and TRBJ1-5, with TRBD1 matching 9 bases. V lost 4 bases, J lost 0 bases, and 10 bases stayed unmatched. This CDR3 contains 18 residues. Germline V gene sequence: CDR1 LNHDA, CDR2 SQIVND (reference sequence). The CDR3 protein is CASSTPWDRDGSNQPQHF. The DNA of the CDR3 is TGTGCCAGTAGTACACCCTGGGACAGGGATGGTAGCAATCAGCCCCAGCATTTT.

The chain couples TRBV19 to TRBJ1-1, with D possibly being TRBD1 (6 bases). The CDR3 has 14 amino acids. The V gene's germline CDR1 is LNHDA and CDR2 SQIVND (reference sequence). V was shortened by 5 bases and J by 1 base, with 11 bases between the two germline ends. The CDR3 DNA sequence: TGTGCCAGTAGTCCCGACAGGCCGAACACTGAAGCTTTCTTT. Protein: CASSPDRPNTEAFF. Based on the CDR3 plus reference TRBV19 and TRBJ1-1, the full variable domain is DGGITQSPKYLFRKEGQNVTLSCEQNLNHDAMYWYRQDPGQGLRLIYYSQIVNDFQKGDIAEGYSVSREKKESFPLTVTSAQKNPTAFYLCASSPDRPNTEAFFGQGTRLTVV.

The J gene is TRBJ1-4, the V gene TRBV30; the D gene is possibly TRBD1 (6 bases). The V end lost 4 bases, the J end lost 8 bases, and 14 bases lay between the germline ends. Germline loops: CDR1 GTSNPN, CDR2 SVGIG (reference sequence). CDR3 length: 13 amino acids. CDR3 bases: TGTGCCTGGAAAGGGGGGGCTGGGGAAAAACTGTTTTTT. Its translation is CAWKGGAGEKLFF. Supplemented by reference TRBV30 and TRBJ1-4, the full variable domain reads SQTIHQWPATLVQPVGSPLSLECTVEGTSNPNLYWYRQAAGRGLQLLFYSVGIGQISSEVPQNLSASRPQDRQFILSSKKLLLSDSGFYLCAWKGGAGEKLFFGSGTQLSVL.

This chain joins TRBV15 and TRBJ2-5; D not certain. The assigned J gene may be wrong: the sequence end matches TRBJ2-7 better. CDR1 LNHNV and CDR2 YYDKDF come from the germline V gene (reference sequence). The CDR3 spans 16 residues. The CDR3 sequence is CATSRGPGRVMSEQYF. DNA for the CDR3: TGTGCCACCAGCAGAGGCCCCGGAAGGGTTATGAGCGAGCAGTACTTC.

This sequence joins TRBV7-2 and TRBJ1-4, with D perhaps matching TRBD1 (6 bases). The germline V gene encodes CDR1 SGHTA and CDR2 FQGNSA. The CDR3 has 15 amino acids. V was shortened by 1 base and J by 5 bases, with 11 bases between the two germline ends. The CDR3 sequence is CASSLVPQGNEKLFF. The CDR3 DNA sequence: TGTGCCAGCAGCTTAGTCCCCCAGGGGAATGAAAAACTGTTTTTT.

The chain couples TRBV7-6 to TRBJ2-7, with 10 bases aligning to TRBD1. J lost 4 bases, V lost 5 bases, and 8 bases had no gene match. Germline CDR1 SGHVS, CDR2 FNYEAQ. This CDR3 has 15 amino acids. In DNA form, the CDR3 reads TGTGCCAGCAGCGCCCGCCCGGGACAGGGGTACGAGCAGTACTTC. It codes for CASSARPGQGYEQYF.

The chain employs TRBV11-1 and TRBJ1-5; D not certain. V was cut by 1 base and J by 4 bases, with 11 bases left in between. Germline V lookup: CDR1 SGHAT, CDR2 FQDESV (reference sequence). This CDR3 has 15 residues. The CDR3 is CASSLGGQPNQPQHF. CDR3 coding DNA: TGTGCCAGCAGCTTAGGTGGGCAGCCTAATCAGCCCCAGCATTTT. Supplemented by reference TRBV11-1 and TRBJ1-5, the full variable domain reads EAEVAQSPRYKITEKSQAVAFWCDPISGHATLYWYRQILGQGPELLVQFQDESVVDDSQLPKDRFSAERLKGVDSTLKIQPAELGDSAMYLCASSLGGQPNQPQHFGDGTRLSIL.

This clone was seen a few times. This chain links TRBV5-4 with TRBJ1-1; 9 bases line up with TRBD1. The germline CDR1 and CDR2 sequences are SGHNT and YYREEE (reference sequence). Unmatched junction bases numbered 8, after V lost 4 bases and J lost 1 base. The CDR3 contains 16 residues. The CDR3 nucleotides read TGTGCCAGCAGCAGAGACAGGGGGGAAAGGAACACTGAAGCTTTCTTT. It translates to CASSRDRGERNTEAFF.

The chain is built from TRBV18 and TRBJ1-1; 11 bases line up with TRBD1. In germline, CDR1 is KGHSH, CDR2 LQKENI. V shed 4 bases, J shed 6 bases, and the junction held 10 bases outside the gene matches. The CDR3 runs to 16 residues. CDR3 amino acids: CASSLRDRGKMAEAFF. The CDR3 coding sequence is TGTGCCAGCTCACTCCGGGACAGGGGGAAGATGGCTGAAGCTTTCTTT. The entire variable domain, with the rest obtained from reference TRBV18 and TRBJ1-1, is as follows: NAGVMQNPRHLVRRRGQEARLRCSPMKGHSHVYWYRQLPEEGLKFMVYLQKENIIDESGMPKERFSAEFPKEGPSILRIQQVVRGDSAAYFCASSLRDRGKMAEAFFGQGTRLTVV.

This clone has only a few counts. The rearrangement uses TRBV19 and TRBJ1-2; 9 nucleotides align to TRBD1. The CDR3 has 16 amino acids. The V gene's germline CDR1 is LNHDA and CDR2 SQIVND (reference sequence). Trimming at V came to 5 bases and at J to 6 bases, leaving 13 bases not matched to a gene. CDR3 in DNA: TGTGCCAGTAGTCCGGACAGGGGTGGGCGTAAAGATGGCTACACCTTC. Translated, it gives CASSPDRGGRKDGYTF.

The gene calls are TRBV10-3 and TRBJ2-6, with 8 bases fitting TRBD1. Germline V gene data show CDR1 as ENHRY and CDR2 as SYGVKD. V dropped 6 bases and J dropped 0; count of bases not matched to a gene: 19. This CDR3 is 21 amino acids long. The DNA of the CDR3 is TGTGCCATCAGGGACAGAGTGGGATCGGGACAGGCCAACTCTGGGGCCAACGTCCTGACTTTC. Amino acids: CAIRDRVGSGQANSGANVLTF.

This clone has only a few counts. The V gene is TRBV5-1, the J gene TRBJ2-6; 9 nucleotides match TRBD2. V trimming: 0 bases; J trimming: 4 bases; junction bases outside the gene matches: 5. CDR3 length equals 17 residues. The germline V gene encodes CDR1 SGHRS and CDR2 YFSETQ. In nucleotides, the CDR3 is TGCGCCAGCAGCTTGGCGGCGGGGGGGCCAGGGGCCAACGTCCTGACTTTC. Amino acid sequence: CASSLAAGGPGANVLTF.